The rows below give T cell receptor beta chains drawn from one sample of a study of prognosis after radiotherapy for stage I lung cancer. TCRdb re-called the multiplex PCR reads through MiXCR, storing one row per CDR3 protein. The table lists fewer than 65,000 distinct CDR3 sequences, about 32% of them singletons. The sample was PBMCs, taken before or after stereotactic body radiation therapy (not recorded which). These receptors were collected from a donor aged 50 or older with non-small cell lung cancer. The CDR3 runs from the conserved cysteine through the conserved F or W. The D gene is left open where the match is weak. The size field is filled for only some rows; it gives once, few, many or a size class.

j_gene: TRBJ2-3
d_gene: -
v_gene: TRBV7-2
abundance: many
CDR3aa: CASSLMGGTDTQYF
CDR3nt: TGTGCCAGCAGCTTAATGGGGGGCACAGATACGCAGTATTTT

j_gene: TRBJ1-2
d_gene: -
v_gene: TRBV6-1
abundance: many
CDR3aa: CASSPGPGVGGGYGYTF
CDR3nt: TGTGCCAGCAGCCCGGGGCCGGGCGTGGGTGGTGGCTATGGCTACACCTTC

j_gene: TRBJ1-6
d_gene: -
v_gene: TRBV2
abundance: many
CDR3aa: CASSAEEGFGSPLHF
CDR3nt: TGTGCCAGCAGTGCGGAGGAGGGCTTCGGCTCACCCCTCCACTTT

j_gene: TRBJ1-2
d_gene: -
v_gene: TRBV12-3/TRBV12-4
abundance: many
CDR3aa: CASRGESSYTF
CDR3nt: TGTGCCAGCAGAGGGGAAAGTAGCTACACCTTC

j_gene: TRBJ1-2
d_gene: -
v_gene: TRBV12-3/TRBV12-4
abundance: many
CDR3aa: CASSSAGVNYGYTF
CDR3nt: TGTGCCAGCAGTTCGGCAGGGGTCAACTATGGCTACACCTTC

j_gene: TRBJ2-1
d_gene: TRBD2
v_gene: TRBV5-1
abundance: many
CDR3aa: CASSPPLAGVYNEQFF
CDR3nt: TGCGCCAGCAGCCCCCCCCTAGCGGGAGTCTACAATGAGCAGTTCTTC

j_gene: TRBJ2-3
d_gene: -
v_gene: TRBV7-9
abundance: -
CDR3aa: CASSYMDRADTQYF
CDR3nt: TGTGCCAGCAGCTACATGGACCGAGCTGATACGCAGTATTTT

j_gene: TRBJ2-7
d_gene: TRBD1
v_gene: TRBV5-1
abundance: -
CDR3aa: CASSLGQGPIGEQYF
CDR3nt: TGCGCCAGCAGCTTAGGACAGGGCCCTATAGGGGAGCAGTACTTC

j_gene: TRBJ1-2
d_gene: TRBD1
v_gene: TRBV5-1
abundance: many
CDR3aa: CASRTKQGARGYTF
CDR3nt: TGCGCCAGCAGGACGAAACAGGGGGCGAGGGGCTACACCTTC

j_gene: TRBJ2-7
d_gene: -
v_gene: TRBV6-2/TRBV6-3
abundance: -
CDR3aa: CASSYGVQPYEHYF
CDR3nt: TGTGCCAGTAGTTACGGTGTCCAACCCTACGAGCATTACTTC

j_gene: TRBJ2-7
d_gene: TRBD2
v_gene: TRBV5-1
abundance: -
CDR3aa: CAITRTSGRSERYF
CDR3nt: TGCGCCATTACAAGGACTAGCGGGAGGAGCGAGCGGTACTTC

j_gene: TRBJ2-1
d_gene: TRBD2
v_gene: TRBV4-2
abundance: -
CDR3aa: CASSQDGGSSYNEQFF
CDR3nt: TGTGCCAGCAGCCAAGATGGCGGGAGCTCCTACAATGAGCAGTTCTTC

j_gene: TRBJ1-2
d_gene: TRBD1
v_gene: TRBV27
abundance: many
CDR3aa: CASSLRQGVYGYTF
CDR3nt: TGTGCCAGCAGTTTGCGACAGGGGGTCTATGGCTACACCTTC

j_gene: TRBJ2-7
d_gene: TRBD2
v_gene: TRBV10-2
abundance: many
CDR3aa: CASSEGRDYEQYF
CDR3nt: TGCGCCAGCAGCGAGGGGAGGGACTACGAGCAGTACTTC

j_gene: TRBJ1-6
d_gene: -
v_gene: TRBV19
abundance: many
CDR3aa: CASSTSLGESPLHF
CDR3nt: TGTGCCAGTAGTACTTCGCTGGGGGAATCACCCCTCCACTTT

j_gene: TRBJ2-7
d_gene: -
v_gene: TRBV27
abundance: many
CDR3aa: CASSFLPGQGGYEQYF
CDR3nt: TGTGCCAGCAGTTTTTTGCCCGGGCAGGGGGGCTACGAGCAGTACTTC

j_gene: TRBJ2-2
d_gene: -
v_gene: TRBV7-2
abundance: many
CDR3aa: CASSLGRGRAGELFF
CDR3nt: TGTGCCAGCAGCTTAGGGAGGGGGCGGGCCGGGGAGCTGTTTTTT

j_gene: TRBJ2-3
d_gene: -
v_gene: TRBV7-2
abundance: many
CDR3aa: CASSLLGVGVTDTQYF
CDR3nt: TGTGCCAGCAGCTTATTGGGGGTAGGGGTCACAGATACGCAGTATTTT

j_gene: TRBJ2-5
d_gene: -
v_gene: TRBV30
abundance: many
CDR3aa: CAWSLGLALETQYF
CDR3nt: TGTGCCTGGAGCCTCGGGCTAGCTTTGGAGACCCAGTACTTC

j_gene: TRBJ2-7
d_gene: -
v_gene: TRBV28
abundance: many
CDR3aa: CASSGYEQYF
CDR3nt: TGTGCCAGCTCCGGCTACGAGCAGTACTTC

j_gene: TRBJ1-5
d_gene: -
v_gene: TRBV6-1
abundance: -
CDR3aa: CASTQGREGIQTQHF
CDR3nt: TGTGCCAGCACTCAGGGGAGGGAAGGGATTCAGACCCAGCATTTT

j_gene: TRBJ2-1
d_gene: -
v_gene: TRBV28
abundance: many
CDR3aa: CASSLGRSDLYNEQFF
CDR3nt: TGTGCCAGCAGTTTGGGCCGATCGGACTTATACAATGAGCAGTTCTTC

j_gene: TRBJ1-4
d_gene: -
v_gene: TRBV7-9
abundance: many
CDR3aa: CASSPQPGQIATNEKLFF
CDR3nt: TGTGCCAGCAGCCCGCAACCGGGACAAATTGCAACTAATGAAAAACTGTTTTTT

j_gene: TRBJ1-5
d_gene: -
v_gene: TRBV19
abundance: many
CDR3aa: CASMVFKGDQPQHF
CDR3nt: TGTGCCAGTATGGTGTTTAAGGGGGATCAGCCCCAGCATTTT

j_gene: TRBJ1-2
d_gene: TRBD1
v_gene: TRBV20-1
abundance: many
CDR3aa: CSAIGGQGANGYTF
CDR3nt: TGCAGTGCTATAGGGGGACAGGGGGCTAATGGCTACACCTTC

j_gene: TRBJ1-6
d_gene: -
v_gene: TRBV18
abundance: many
CDR3aa: CASSPLQEGNSPLHF
CDR3nt: TGTGCCAGCTCACCGCTTCAGGAGGGGAATTCACCCCTCCACTTT

j_gene: TRBJ1-1
d_gene: TRBD1
v_gene: TRBV9
abundance: many
CDR3aa: CASSVTGEMGTEAFF
CDR3nt: TGTGCCAGCAGCGTAACAGGGGAAATGGGTACTGAAGCTTTCTTT

j_gene: TRBJ2-3
d_gene: -
v_gene: TRBV2
abundance: many
CDR3aa: CASTPPGSSRDTQYF
CDR3nt: TGTGCCAGCACCCCCCCTGGGAGTTCTAGAGATACGCAGTATTTT

j_gene: TRBJ1-2
d_gene: -
v_gene: TRBV11-3
abundance: -
CDR3aa: CASSPGDAGFGGYTF
CDR3nt: TGTGCCAGCAGCCCTGGGGACGCAGGCTTTGGTGGCTACACCTTC

j_gene: TRBJ2-1
d_gene: -
v_gene: TRBV6-1
abundance: many
CDR3aa: CACGSYNEQFF
CDR3nt: TGTGCCTGCGGCTCGTACAATGAGCAGTTCTTC

j_gene: TRBJ2-7
d_gene: -
v_gene: TRBV6-5
abundance: once
CDR3aa: CASSYPGLSVVEQYF
CDR3nt: TGTGCCAGCAGTTACCCTGGACTATCGGTAGTCGAGCAGTACTTC

j_gene: TRBJ2-7
d_gene: -
v_gene: TRBV6-9
abundance: -
CDR3aa: CASSYSGLSYAYDQYF
CDR3nt: TGTGCCAGCAGTTACTCAGGCCTATCCTATGCCTACGATCAGTACTTC

j_gene: TRBJ2-2
d_gene: -
v_gene: TRBV10-3
abundance: many
CDR3aa: CAISHPDRTGELFF
CDR3nt: TGTGCCATCAGCCATCCGGATCGGACCGGGGAGCTGTTTTTT

j_gene: TRBJ2-7
d_gene: -
v_gene: TRBV29-1
abundance: -
CDR3aa: CSVEGGAGTYEQYF
CDR3nt: TGCAGCGTTGAAGGGGGTGCCGGAACCTACGAGCAGTACTTC

j_gene: TRBJ1-2
d_gene: -
v_gene: TRBV12-5
abundance: -
CDR3aa: CASGLVPALINGTREDYGYTF
CDR3nt: TGTGCTAGTGGTTTGGTACCTGCTCTTATTAACGGGACCAGAGAGGACTATGGCTACACCTTC

j_gene: TRBJ2-7
d_gene: -
v_gene: TRBV6-2/TRBV6-3
abundance: -
CDR3aa: CARRAPAGHEEYF
CDR3nt: TGTGCCAGAAGGGCACCTGCGGGCCACGAGGAGTACTTC

j_gene: TRBJ1-6
d_gene: -
v_gene: TRBV27
abundance: -
CDR3aa: CASSLGGGGTVGISPLHF
CDR3nt: TGTGCCAGCAGTTTGGGAGGGGGGGGCACCGTCGGGATTTCACCCCTCCACTTT

j_gene: TRBJ2-7
d_gene: -
v_gene: TRBV6-5
abundance: many
CDR3aa: CASSYQPLGQTYEQYF
CDR3nt: TGTGCCAGCAGTTACCAACCCCTAGGACAGACCTACGAGCAGTACTTC

j_gene: TRBJ1-3
d_gene: -
v_gene: TRBV11-2
abundance: many
CDR3aa: CASSLSRAGNTIYF
CDR3nt: TGTGCCAGCAGCTTAAGCAGGGCTGGAAACACCATATATTTT

j_gene: TRBJ2-3
d_gene: TRBD2
v_gene: TRBV11-3
abundance: -
CDR3aa: CASSTRLAGDWGDTQYF
CDR3nt: TGTGCCAGCAGCACCAGACTAGCGGGGGACTGGGGGGATACGCAGTATTTT

j_gene: TRBJ1-1
d_gene: -
v_gene: TRBV20-1
abundance: once
CDR3aa: CSARDLTVNTEAFF
CDR3nt: TGCAGTGCTAGAGATCTGACAGTTAACACTGAAGCTTTCTTT

j_gene: TRBJ2-2
d_gene: -
v_gene: TRBV6-9
abundance: many
CDR3aa: CASSYSSAGGVTGELFF
CDR3nt: TGTGCCAGCAGTTACTCCTCGGCCGGAGGGGTCACCGGGGAGCTGTTTTTT